The clone carrying this TCR beta chain was found many times. The target antigen is unknown. V lost 6 bases and J 5 bases, leaving 10 bases between the germline ends. The CDR3 spans 13 residues. Each molecule of TCR cDNA was tagged with one unique molecular identifier. TCRdb processed the 5' RACE reads anew with MiXCR; each CDR3 protein has one entry. The data show over 8,500 distinct CDR3 sequences, with 13% to 15% seen just once and over 11% held by the top ten. Time point noted: sample taken at primary tumor resection. The study sequenced unsorted whole RNA from tumor, nontumor lung or frozen PBMC. This sample was taken from a study of spatial heterogeneity in lung cancer. Study-level points and caveats: Ubiquitous and regional nonsynonymous mutations were each tracked by the matching count of ubiquitous or regional expanded TCRs. Intratumoral expanded alpha and beta TCR counts were found to track tumor mutation counts.

This material consisted of lung tumor tissue, taken at surgery. J is TRBJ2-2 and V is TRBV12-3 or TRBV12-4; TRBD2 is a possible D gene (5 bases). The clonotype originates from a male donor with early-stage non-small cell lung cancer. CDR3 amino acids: CASSPSGTGELFF. In nucleotides, the CDR3 is TGTGCCAGCAGCCCCTCGGGAACCGGGGAGCTGTTTTTT.